The 2 T cell receptor beta chains given below trace back to one sample, sequenced in a study of T cell responses to AZD1222 COVID-19 vaccine. Method: immunoSEQ multiplex PCR; TCRdb's copy keeps in-frame clones and lacks some. The sample lists more than 120,000 clones; roughly 84% were seen once. Sample: peripheral blood, taken 28 days after the second AZD1222 dose. These receptors all stem from an adult who received the AZD1222 COVID-19 vaccine.

V gene TRBV7-9 combines with J gene TRBJ2-3, with TRBD1 as a possible D gene (7 bases). V lost 11 bases and J lost 2, with 11 bases in between. CDR3 length equals 12 residues. The germline V gene has CDR1 SEHNR and CDR2 FQNEAQ (reference sequence). The CDR3 coding sequence is TGTGCCCAGGGGGGCACCACAGATACGCAGTATTTT. Amino acids: CAQGGTTDTQYF.

The chain is built from TRBV27 and TRBJ2-1; 14 positions agree with TRBD2. This CDR3 contains 17 residues. The germline CDR1 and CDR2 sequences are MNHEY and SMNVEV (reference sequence). The trim removed 8 bases at V and 4 bases at J, leaving 10 bases unmatched. The CDR3 region has the DNA TGTGCCAGCTCTGGACTAGCGGGAGGAGGCGGTTACAATGAGCAGTTCTTC. Translated: CASSGLAGGGGYNEQFF.